The rows below give T cell receptor beta chains drawn from one sample of a study of patients and donors after allogeneic stem cell transplantation. One entry per CDR3 protein results from TCRdb running MiXCR on the RT-PCR reads. The table records 9,000 to 10,000 distinct CDR3 sequences, about 6.4% of them present only once. Sequencing input: blood, either unsorted or a sorted T cell fraction (not recorded which). The receptor source for this set is a human donor who was either an allogeneic HSCT recipient or a stem cell or donor lymphocyte infusion donor (not recorded which). It is not recorded whose cells these are; they may come from a transplant donor. CDR3s include the opening cysteine and the closing phenylalanine or tryptophan. The order of the fields is clone size, V gene, J gene, D gene, CDR3 DNA, CDR3 protein. D genes are given only for firm matches. A clone size is listed for some rows: how often the clone was seen (once, few, many), or a class if it is expanded.

-	TRBV2	TRBJ2-1	TRBD1	TGTGCCAGCAGTGAGGGACGGGGGACAGGGGTTTACAATGAGCAGTTCTTC	CASSEGRGTGVYNEQFF
many	TRBV5-6	TRBJ1-5	-	TGTGCCAGCAGCTTGAGGGGAGGCAATCAGCCCCAGCATTTT	CASSLRGGNQPQHF
many	TRBV6-1	TRBJ2-3	TRBD2	TGTGCCAGCAGTTCCGGGACTAGCGGGCCAGATACGCAGTATTTT	CASSSGTSGPDTQYF
many	TRBV20-1	TRBJ1-5	-	TGCAGTGCTAGCGACAGGCACAATCAGCCCCAGCATTTT	CSASDRHNQPQHF
many	TRBV4-3	TRBJ2-4	-	TGCGCCAGCAGCCGCACCGATCGGACCAAAAACATTCAGTACTTC	CASSRTDRTKNIQYF
few	TRBV30	TRBJ2-7	-	TGTGCCTTTATCATCCCGAATTCCTACGAGCAGTACTTC	CAFIIPNSYEQYF
many	TRBV7-2	TRBJ2-4	TRBD2	TGTGCCAGCAGCCCCAAACTAGCGGGAGCGGACATTCAGTACTTC	CASSPKLAGADIQYF
many	TRBV7-2	TRBJ2-5	TRBD2	TGTGCCAGCATCCCTTGGGGCGGGAGGGAGGAGACCCAGTACTTC	CASIPWGGREETQYF
many	TRBV10-1	TRBJ1-1	-	TGCGCCAGCAGTGAGGACCCTAAGGTAGGAGCTTTCTTT	CASSEDPKVGAFF
many	TRBV20-1	TRBJ2-7	-	TGCAGTGCTAGAGAGGCAGGGCGCGAGCAGTACTTC	CSAREAGREQYF
few	TRBV18	TRBJ2-3	TRBD2	TGTGCCAGCTCACCACGGGCGGGAGGCACAGATACGCAGTATTTT	CASSPRAGGTDTQYF
-	TRBV6-4	TRBJ2-3	-	TGTGCCAGCAGTGATACACCCCCTGGTCATACGCAGTATTTT	CASSDTPPGHTQYF
many	TRBV20-1	TRBJ2-1	TRBD2	TGCAGTGCTAGAGGTTGGGTAGCGGGGGGGCAGGCCTACAATGAGCAGTTCTTC	CSARGWVAGGQAYNEQFF
few	TRBV7-2	TRBJ2-6	-	TGTGCCAGCAGCCCCCCGCCCTCTGGGGCCAACGTCCTGACTTTC	CASSPPPSGANVLTF
-	TRBV5-6	TRBJ1-2	-	TGTGCCAGCAGCTTTTCCTTCTATGGCTACACCTTC	CASSFSFYGYTF
many	TRBV6-4	TRBJ1-6	TRBD1	TGTGCCAGCAGTGGGGGACAGGGATCACCCCTCCACTTT	CASSGGQGSPLHF
-	TRBV7-9	TRBJ2-7	TRBD2	TGTGCCAGCAGCCCTCTAGCGGGAGTATCCTACGAGCAGTACTTC	CASSPLAGVSYEQYF
many	TRBV12-3/TRBV12-4	TRBJ2-4	-	TGTGCCAGCAGTTACCGGGGGAACATTCAGTACTTC	CASSYRGNIQYF
-	TRBV20-1	TRBJ2-7	TRBD2	TGCAGTGCGTGGACTAGCGGGAAGAACGAGCAGTACTTC	CSAWTSGKNEQYF
medium-sized	TRBV7-8	TRBJ1-1	TRBD1	TGTGCCAGCAGCTCACGGACAGGGTGGGGTTTGAGAGCTTTCTTT	CASSSRTGWGLRAFF
few	TRBV30	TRBJ2-6	-	TGTGCCTGGGGGCACTCTGGGGCCAACGTCCTGACTTTC	CAWGHSGANVLTF
many	TRBV27	TRBJ2-5	TRBD2	TGTGCCAGCAGGGGCGTTCTAGCGGGAAGGGAGACCCAGTACTTC	CASRGVLAGRETQYF
-	TRBV12-3/TRBV12-4	TRBJ2-5	-	TGTGCCAGCAGTCAGCCCCGATTGGGCGGAGAGACCCAGTACTTC	CASSQPRLGGETQYF
few	TRBV9	TRBJ1-4	TRBD1	TGTGCCAGCAGCGCGGGACAGAGATCAACTAATGAAAAACTGTTTTTT	CASSAGQRSTNEKLFF
many	TRBV15	TRBJ1-6	-	TGTGCCACCAGCAGAGATCCCTCAGGTTCACCCCTCCACTTT	CATSRDPSGSPLHF
many	TRBV6-6	TRBJ2-1	-	TGTGCCAGCAGTTACGGGGGGCTAGGGGAGCAGTTCTTC	CASSYGGLGEQFF
few	TRBV6-5	TRBJ2-3	TRBD2	TGTGCCAGCAGTTACCTCGGACTAGAAAGCACAGATACGCAGTATTTT	CASSYLGLESTDTQYF
few	TRBV5-1	TRBJ2-5	TRBD2	TGCGCCAGCAGCTTGGACCCTAGCGGGAGTTGGGAGACCCAGTACTTC	CASSLDPSGSWETQYF
-	TRBV10-1	TRBJ2-7	-	TGCGCCAGCAGTGAGGGAGGACCCTATTACGAGCAGTACTTC	CASSEGGPYYEQYF
many	TRBV20-1	TRBJ1-2	-	TGCAGTGCTAGTTGGCAGACTAACTATGGCTACACCTTC	CSASWQTNYGYTF
many	TRBV4-2	TRBJ2-7	-	TGTGCCAGCAGCCAAGATTGGGGGAGTGCCTACGAGCAGTACTTC	CASSQDWGSAYEQYF
medium-sized	TRBV20-1	TRBJ1-2	TRBD1	TGCAGTGCTCCCGGACAGGGTCAAGGCTACACCTTC	CSAPGQGQGYTF
-	TRBV6-5	TRBJ2-7	TRBD2	TGTGCCAGCAGTTACTCGAGGGCTAGCGGGGGTTACGAGCAGTACTTC	CASSYSRASGGYEQYF
few	TRBV18	TRBJ2-2	TRBD2	TGTGCCAGCTCACCGGGGACTAGCGGTAACACCGGGGAGCTGTTTTTT	CASSPGTSGNTGELFF
few	TRBV7-2	TRBJ2-3	TRBD2	TGTGCCAGCAGCTTAGTTGCTACTAGCGGAGGCACAGATACGCAGTATTTT	CASSLVATSGGTDTQYF
many	TRBV20-1	TRBJ2-7	TRBD1	TGCAGTGCCGCGGGACAGGGCCTCTACGAGCAGTACTTC	CSAAGQGLYEQYF
-	TRBV7-2	TRBJ2-5	-	TGTGCCAGCAGCTTAGCGGGTCTCCAAGAGACCCAGTACTTC	CASSLAGLQETQYF
many	TRBV29-1	TRBJ2-1	-	TGCAGCGTTGAGTGGCAAAGCTCCTACAATGAGCAGTTCTTC	CSVEWQSSYNEQFF
few	TRBV20-1	TRBJ2-7	-	TGCAGTGCTAGGACCCCCCTTGGGGGGCGTGATACCTACGAGCAGTACTTC	CSARTPLGGRDTYEQYF
few	TRBV2	TRBJ2-7	TRBD1	TGTGCCAGCAGTGAAGTGGGACAGGGGGTCCACGAGCAGTACTTC	CASSEVGQGVHEQYF
few	TRBV6-2/TRBV6-3	TRBJ2-7	-	TGTGCCAGCAGTTATTTGGGAACCTACGAGCAGTACTTC	CASSYLGTYEQYF
medium-sized	TRBV20-1	TRBJ2-7	TRBD1	TGCAGTGCCCCGAGGACAGGGAGGTACGAGCAGTACTTC	CSAPRTGRYEQYF
many	TRBV20-1	TRBJ1-6	TRBD1	TGCAGTGCTAGAGACGGACAGGGAAGGGTGAATTCACCCCTCCACTTT	CSARDGQGRVNSPLHF
many	TRBV20-1	TRBJ1-4	TRBD1	TGCAGTGCTCCGGACAGGGAAGATGAAAAACTGTTTTTT	CSAPDREDEKLFF
many	TRBV29-1	TRBJ1-1	-	TGCAGCGTTGGGGGGATGACTGAAGCTTTCTTT	CSVGGMTEAFF
many	TRBV5-1	TRBJ1-2	-	TGCGCCAGCAGCCAAGCAGGGGCAGGTGGCTACACCTTC	CASSQAGAGGYTF
-	TRBV20-1	TRBJ1-1	-	TGCAGTGCGTATACCCCCTTCGGGAGGGTGAACACTGAAGCTTTCTTT	CSAYTPFGRVNTEAFF
many	TRBV5-1	TRBJ2-7	TRBD1	TGCGCCAGCAGCTTGCCGACAGGGAGTCTCGACGAGCAGTACTTC	CASSLPTGSLDEQYF
medium-sized	TRBV18	TRBJ1-1	-	TGTGCCAGCTCGCTTACAGACGGGGTGAACACTGAAGCTTTCTTT	CASSLTDGVNTEAFF
many	TRBV28	TRBJ2-7	-	TGTGCCAGCAAAAGCGGGACAGCCCCCTACGAGCAGTACTTC	CASKSGTAPYEQYF